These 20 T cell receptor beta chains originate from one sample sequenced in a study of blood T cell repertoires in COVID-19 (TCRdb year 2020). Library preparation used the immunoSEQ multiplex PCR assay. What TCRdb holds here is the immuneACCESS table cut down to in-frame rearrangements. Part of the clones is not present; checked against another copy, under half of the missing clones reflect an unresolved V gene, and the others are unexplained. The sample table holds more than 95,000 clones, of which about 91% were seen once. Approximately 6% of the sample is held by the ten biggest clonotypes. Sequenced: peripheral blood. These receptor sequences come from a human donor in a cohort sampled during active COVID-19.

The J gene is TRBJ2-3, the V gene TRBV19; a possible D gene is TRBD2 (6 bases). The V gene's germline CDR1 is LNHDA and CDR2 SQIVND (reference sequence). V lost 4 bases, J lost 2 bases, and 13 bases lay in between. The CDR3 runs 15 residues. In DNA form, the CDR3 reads TGTGCCAGTAGTAACAAGGGACTCCCCACAGATACGCAGTATTTT. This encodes CASSNKGLPTDTQYF.

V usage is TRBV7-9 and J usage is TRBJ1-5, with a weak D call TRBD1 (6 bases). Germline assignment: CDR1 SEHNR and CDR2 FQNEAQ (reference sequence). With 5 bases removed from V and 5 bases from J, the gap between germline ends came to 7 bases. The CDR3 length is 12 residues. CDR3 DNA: TGTGCCAGCAGCCACAGGGATCAGCCCCAGCATTTT. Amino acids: CASSHRDQPQHF. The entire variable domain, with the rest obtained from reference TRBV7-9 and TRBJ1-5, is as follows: DTGVSQNPRHKITKRGQNVTFRCDPISEHNRLYWYRQTLGQGPEFLTYFQNEAQLEKSRLLSDRFSAERPKGSFSTLEIQRTEQGDSAMYLCASSHRDQPQHFGDGTRLSIL.

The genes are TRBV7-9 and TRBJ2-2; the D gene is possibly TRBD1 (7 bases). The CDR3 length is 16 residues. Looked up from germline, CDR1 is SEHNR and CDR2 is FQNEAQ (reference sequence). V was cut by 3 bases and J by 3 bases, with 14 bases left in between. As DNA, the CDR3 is TGTGCCAGCAGCTTGACAGGGACTTGGGACACCGGGGAGCTGTTTTTT. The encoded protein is CASSLTGTWDTGELFF.

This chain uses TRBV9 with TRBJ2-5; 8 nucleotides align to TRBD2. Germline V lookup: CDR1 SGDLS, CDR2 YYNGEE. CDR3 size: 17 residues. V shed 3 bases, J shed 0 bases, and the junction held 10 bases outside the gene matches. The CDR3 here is CASSARGLARYQETQYF. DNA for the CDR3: TGTGCCAGCAGCGCCCGTGGACTAGCCAGGTACCAAGAGACCCAGTACTTC.

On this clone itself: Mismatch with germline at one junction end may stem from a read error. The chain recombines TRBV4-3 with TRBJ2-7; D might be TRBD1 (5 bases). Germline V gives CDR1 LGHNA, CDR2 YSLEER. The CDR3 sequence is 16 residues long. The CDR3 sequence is CASSEESQGLSYEQYF. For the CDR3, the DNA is TGCGCCAGCAGCGAAGAGTCCCAGGGCCTATCCTACGAGCAGTACTTC.

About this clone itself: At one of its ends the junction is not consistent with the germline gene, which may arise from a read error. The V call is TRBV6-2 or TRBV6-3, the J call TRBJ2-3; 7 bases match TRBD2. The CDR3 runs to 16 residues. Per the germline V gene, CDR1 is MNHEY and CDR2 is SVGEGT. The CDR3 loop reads CASSYPLGGSRDTQYF. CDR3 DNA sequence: TGTGCCAGCAGTTACCCGCTTGGCGGGAGCAGAGATACGCAGTATTTT.

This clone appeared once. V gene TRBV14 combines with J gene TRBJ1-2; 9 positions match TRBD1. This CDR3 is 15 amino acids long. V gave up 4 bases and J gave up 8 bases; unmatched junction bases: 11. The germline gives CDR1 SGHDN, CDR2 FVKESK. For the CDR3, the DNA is TGTGCCAGCAGCCCTGGAACTACAGGGGGCTTGGGCTACACCTTC. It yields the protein CASSPGTTGGLGYTF.

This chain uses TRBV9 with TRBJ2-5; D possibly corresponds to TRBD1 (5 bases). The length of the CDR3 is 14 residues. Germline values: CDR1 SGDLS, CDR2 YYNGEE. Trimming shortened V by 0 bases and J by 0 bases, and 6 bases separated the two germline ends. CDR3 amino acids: CASSVEGNQETQYF. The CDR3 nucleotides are TGTGCCAGCAGCGTAGAGGGGAACCAAGAGACCCAGTACTTC.

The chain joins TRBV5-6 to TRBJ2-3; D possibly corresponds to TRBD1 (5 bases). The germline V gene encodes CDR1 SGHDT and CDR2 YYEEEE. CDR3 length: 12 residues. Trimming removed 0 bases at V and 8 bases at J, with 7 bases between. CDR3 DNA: TGTGCCAGCAGCTTGGGGACAATTACGCAGTATTTT. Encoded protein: CASSLGTITQYF. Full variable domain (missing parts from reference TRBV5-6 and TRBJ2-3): DAGVTQSPTHLIKTRGQQVTLRCSPKSGHDTVSWYQQALGQGPQFIFQYYEEEERQRGNFPDRFSGHQFPNYSSELNVNALLLGDSALYLCASSLGTITQYFGPGTRLTVL.

CDR3: CASGTGLFTDTQYF. The CDR3 DNA reads as TGTGCCAGTGGGACGGGACTCTTCACAGATACGCAGTATTTT. The chain joins TRBV25-1 to TRBJ2-3, with D tentatively TRBD2 (6 bases). Trimming took off 9 bases at V and 2 bases at J, with 15 bases between the two ends. CDR1 is MGHDK and CDR2 is SYGVNS in the germline V gene. CDR3 length: 14 residues.

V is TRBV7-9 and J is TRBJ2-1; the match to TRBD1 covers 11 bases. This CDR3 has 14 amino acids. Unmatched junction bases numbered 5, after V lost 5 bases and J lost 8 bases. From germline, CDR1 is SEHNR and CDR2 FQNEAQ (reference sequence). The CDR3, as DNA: TGTGCCAGCAGCCCCTGGACAGGGGGCGATGAGCAGTTCTTC. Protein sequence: CASSPWTGGDEQFF. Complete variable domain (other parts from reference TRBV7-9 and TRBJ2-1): DTGVSQNPRHKITKRGQNVTFRCDPISEHNRLYWYRQTLGQGPEFLTYFQNEAQLEKSRLLSDRFSAERPKGSFSTLEIQRTEQGDSAMYLCASSPWTGGDEQFFGPGTRLTVL.

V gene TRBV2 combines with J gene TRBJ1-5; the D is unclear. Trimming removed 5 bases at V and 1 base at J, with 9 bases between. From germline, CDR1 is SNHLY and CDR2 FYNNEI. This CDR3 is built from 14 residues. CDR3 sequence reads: CASSPRRSNQPQHF. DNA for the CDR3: TGTGCCAGCAGTCCTAGACGGAGCAATCAGCCCCAGCATTTT.

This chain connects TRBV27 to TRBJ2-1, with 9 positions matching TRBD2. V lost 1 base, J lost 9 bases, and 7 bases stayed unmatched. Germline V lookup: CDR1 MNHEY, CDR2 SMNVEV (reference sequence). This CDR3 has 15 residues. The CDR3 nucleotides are TGTGCCAGCAGTTTATGGAAGGCGGGAGGGGCTGAGCAGTTCTTC. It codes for CASSLWKAGGAEQFF.

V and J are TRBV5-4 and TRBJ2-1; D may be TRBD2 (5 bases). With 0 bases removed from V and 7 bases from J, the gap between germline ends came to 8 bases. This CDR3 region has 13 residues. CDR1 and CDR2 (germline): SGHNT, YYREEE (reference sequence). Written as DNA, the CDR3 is TGTGCCAGCAGCTTGGCAGAGGGAAATGAGCAGTTCTTC. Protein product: CASSLAEGNEQFF.

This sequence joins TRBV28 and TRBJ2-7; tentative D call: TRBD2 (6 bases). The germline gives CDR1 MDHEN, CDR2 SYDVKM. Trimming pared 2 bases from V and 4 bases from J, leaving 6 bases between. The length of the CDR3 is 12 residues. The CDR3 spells CASSLRGYEQYF. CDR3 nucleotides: TGTGCCAGCAGTTTACGGGGGTACGAGCAGTACTTC.

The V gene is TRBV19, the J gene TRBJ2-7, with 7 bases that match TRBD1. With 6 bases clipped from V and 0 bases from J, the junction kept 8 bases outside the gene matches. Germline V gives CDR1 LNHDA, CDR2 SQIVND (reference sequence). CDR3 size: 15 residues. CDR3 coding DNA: TGTGCCAGTAGCCCCCGACAGGGTAGCTCCTACGAGCAGTACTTC. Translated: CASSPRQGSSYEQYF.

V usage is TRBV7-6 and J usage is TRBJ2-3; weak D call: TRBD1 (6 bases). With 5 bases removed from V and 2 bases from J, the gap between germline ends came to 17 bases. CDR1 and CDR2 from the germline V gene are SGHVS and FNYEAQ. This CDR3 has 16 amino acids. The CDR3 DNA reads TGTGCCAGCAGCCGTACCACCAGGGGAAACACAGATACGCAGTATTTT. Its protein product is CASSRTTRGNTDTQYF.

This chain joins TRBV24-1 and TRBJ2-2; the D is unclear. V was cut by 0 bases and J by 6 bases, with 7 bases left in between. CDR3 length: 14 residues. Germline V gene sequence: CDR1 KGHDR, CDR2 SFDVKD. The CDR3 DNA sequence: TGTGCCACCAGTGATTTGAACGGGTCCGGGGAGCTGTTTTTT. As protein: CATSDLNGSGELFF.

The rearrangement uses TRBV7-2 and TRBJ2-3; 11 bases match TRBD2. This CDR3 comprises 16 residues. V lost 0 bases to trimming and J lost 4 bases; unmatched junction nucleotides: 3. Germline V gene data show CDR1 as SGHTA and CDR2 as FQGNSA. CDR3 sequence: CASSLASGGVSDTQYF. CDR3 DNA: TGTGCCAGCAGCTTAGCTAGCGGGGGGGTTTCAGATACGCAGTATTTT.

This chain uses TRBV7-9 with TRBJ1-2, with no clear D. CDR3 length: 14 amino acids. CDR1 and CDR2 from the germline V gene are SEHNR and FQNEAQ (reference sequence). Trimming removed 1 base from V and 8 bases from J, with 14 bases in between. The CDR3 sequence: CASSLDGESGGYTF. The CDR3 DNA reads TGTGCCAGCAGCTTAGACGGCGAGTCGGGAGGCTACACCTTC.